The clone carrying this TCR beta chain has just a few counts. Its antigen is unknown. CDR3 length: 13 residues. V was clipped by 0 bases and J by 5 bases, with 8 bases between them. The germline CDR1 and CDR2 sequences are LGHNA and YSLEER. The sample is drawn from a study of blood T cells in healthy people across ages. Findings of the study overall: More naive CD4+ cells and higher diversity were found in long-lived than in aged donors.

The use of a sample-barcoded 5' primer and a J-beta primer mix characterized a second PCR of roughly 6 to 11 cycles. TCRdb re-called the 5' RACE reads with MiXCR, one entry per CDR3 protein. In the table there are about 1.8 million distinct CDR3 sequences, about 50% of which are singletons. What was sequenced was blood. This sequence was found in a woman aged 40-49 years in good health. The rearrangement uses TRBV4-3 and TRBJ2-7; D not resolved. The DNA of the CDR3 is TGCGCCAGCAGCCAAGAATTGGGGAACGAGCAGTACTTC. It codes for CASSQELGNEQYF.